This T cell receptor (beta chain) was obtained from a study of blood T cells in healthy people across ages. Germline V gene lookup returns CDR1 SGHDT and CDR2 YYEEEE. The CDR3 has 15 residues. V lost 1 base to trimming and J lost 4 bases; unmatched junction nucleotides: 7. A sample-barcoded 5' primer and a J-beta primer mix were used in a second PCR of roughly 6 to 11 cycles. A single record per CDR3 protein comes from TCRdb applying MiXCR to the 5' RACE reads. The repertoire includes about 1.4 million distinct CDR3 sequences, 59% of them detected once, and over 6.5% sits in the top ten. Sample: blood. The chain is built from TRBV5-6 and TRBJ2-5; 7 nucleotides match TRBD2. This clonotype originated in a man in his late teens or twenties in good health. This CDR3 is CASSLQGGGGETQYF. The CDR3 nucleotides read TGTGCCAGCAGCTTGCAGGGCGGCGGGGGAGAGACCCAGTACTTC.